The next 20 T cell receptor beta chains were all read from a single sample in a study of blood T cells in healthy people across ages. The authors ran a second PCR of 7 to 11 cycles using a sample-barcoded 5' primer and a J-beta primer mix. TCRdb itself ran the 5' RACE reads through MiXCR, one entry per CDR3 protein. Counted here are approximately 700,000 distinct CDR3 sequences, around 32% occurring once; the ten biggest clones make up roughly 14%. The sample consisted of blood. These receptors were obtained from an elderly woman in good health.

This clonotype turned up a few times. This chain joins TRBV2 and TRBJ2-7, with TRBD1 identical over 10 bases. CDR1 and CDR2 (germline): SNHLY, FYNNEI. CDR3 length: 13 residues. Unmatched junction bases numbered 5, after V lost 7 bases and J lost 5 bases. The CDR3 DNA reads TGTGCCAGCACCCGACAGGGGGCTAACGAGCAGTACTTC. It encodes CASTRQGANEQYF.

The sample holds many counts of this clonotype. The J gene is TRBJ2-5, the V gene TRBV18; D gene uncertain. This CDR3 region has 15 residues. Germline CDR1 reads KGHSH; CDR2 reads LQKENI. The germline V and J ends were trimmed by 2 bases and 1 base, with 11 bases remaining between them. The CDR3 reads CASSPNTHPQETQYF. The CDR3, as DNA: TGTGCCAGCTCACCAAACACCCACCCCCAAGAGACCCAGTACTTC.

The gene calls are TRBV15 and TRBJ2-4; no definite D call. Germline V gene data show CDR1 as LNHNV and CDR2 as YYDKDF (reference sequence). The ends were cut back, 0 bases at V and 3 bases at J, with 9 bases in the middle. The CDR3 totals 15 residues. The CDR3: CATSRDFQIKNIQYF. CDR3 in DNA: TGTGCCACCAGCAGAGATTTTCAGATCAAAAACATTCAGTACTTC.

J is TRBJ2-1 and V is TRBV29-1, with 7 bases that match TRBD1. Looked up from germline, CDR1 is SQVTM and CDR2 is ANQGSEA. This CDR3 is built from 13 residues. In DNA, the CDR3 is TGCAACGGCACGACTATGCAAGGGGGCGAGCAGTTCTTC. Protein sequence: CNGTTMQGGEQFF.

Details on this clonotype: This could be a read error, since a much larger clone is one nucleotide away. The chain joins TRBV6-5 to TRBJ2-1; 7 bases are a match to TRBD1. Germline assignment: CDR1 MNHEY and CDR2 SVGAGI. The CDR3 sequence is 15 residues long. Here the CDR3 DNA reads TGTGCCAGCAGAGCCAGACAGGGCGCCTACAGTGAGCAGTTCTTC. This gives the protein CASRARQGAYSEQFF.

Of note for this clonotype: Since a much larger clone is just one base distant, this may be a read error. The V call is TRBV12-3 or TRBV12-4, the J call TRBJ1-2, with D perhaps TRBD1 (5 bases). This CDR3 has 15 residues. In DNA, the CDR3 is TGTGCCAGCAGTCCCCGACGGGGCTTTAACTTTGGCTACACCTTC. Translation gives CASSPRRGFNFGYTF.

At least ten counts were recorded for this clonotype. The CDR3 sequence is CSAYTGDAFF. The CDR3 DNA follows: TGCAGTGCTTATACAGGGGACGCTTTCTTT. This sequence joins TRBV20-1 and TRBJ1-1, with 7 bases aligning to TRBD1. The germline gives CDR1 DFQATT, CDR2 SNEGSKA (reference sequence). V shed 5 bases and J 11 bases; nucleotides not matched to a gene: 5. The CDR3 is 10 residues long.

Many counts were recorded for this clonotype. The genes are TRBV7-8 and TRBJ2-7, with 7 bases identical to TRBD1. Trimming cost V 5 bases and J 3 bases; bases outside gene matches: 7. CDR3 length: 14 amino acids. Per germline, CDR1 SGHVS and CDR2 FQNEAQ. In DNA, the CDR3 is TGTGCCAGCAGCCTCGGACAGGCGATCTACGAGCAGTACTTC. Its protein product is CASSLGQAIYEQYF.

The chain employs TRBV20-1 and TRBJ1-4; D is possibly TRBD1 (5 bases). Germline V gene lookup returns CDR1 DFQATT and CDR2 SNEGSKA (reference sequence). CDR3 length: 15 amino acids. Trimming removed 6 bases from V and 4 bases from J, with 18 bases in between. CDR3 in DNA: TGCAGTGCAACCGATGCCGGGACGGATAATGAAAAACTGTTTTTT. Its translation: CSATDAGTDNEKLFF.

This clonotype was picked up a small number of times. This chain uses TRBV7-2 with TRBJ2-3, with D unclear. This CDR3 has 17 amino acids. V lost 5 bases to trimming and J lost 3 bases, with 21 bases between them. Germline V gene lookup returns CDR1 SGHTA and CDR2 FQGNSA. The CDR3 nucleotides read TGTGCCAGCAGCCCATACGGGCAAGCCCCTACTACAGATACGCAGTATTTT. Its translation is CASSPYGQAPTTDTQYF.

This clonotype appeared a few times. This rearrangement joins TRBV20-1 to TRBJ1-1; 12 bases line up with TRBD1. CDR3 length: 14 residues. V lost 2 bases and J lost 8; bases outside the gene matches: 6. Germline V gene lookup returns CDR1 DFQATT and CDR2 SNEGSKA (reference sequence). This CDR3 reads CSARNSGTGGEAFF. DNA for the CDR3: TGCAGTGCTAGAAACTCCGGGACAGGGGGCGAAGCTTTCTTT.

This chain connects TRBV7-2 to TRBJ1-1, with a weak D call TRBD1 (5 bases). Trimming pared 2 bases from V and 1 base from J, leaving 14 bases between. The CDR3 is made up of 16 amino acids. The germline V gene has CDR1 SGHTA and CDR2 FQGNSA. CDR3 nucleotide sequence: TGTGCCAGCAGCTTACAGGGCACTGGGGGGAACACTGAAGCTTTCTTT. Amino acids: CASSLQGTGGNTEAFF.

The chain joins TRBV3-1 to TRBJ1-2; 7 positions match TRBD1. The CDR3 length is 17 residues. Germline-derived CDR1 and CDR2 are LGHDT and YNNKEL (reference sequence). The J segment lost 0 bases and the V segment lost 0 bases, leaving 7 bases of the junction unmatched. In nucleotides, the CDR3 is TGTGCCAGCAGCCAAGATCTGACAGGGAGCTCTAACTATGGCTACACCTTC. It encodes CASSQDLTGSSNYGYTF.

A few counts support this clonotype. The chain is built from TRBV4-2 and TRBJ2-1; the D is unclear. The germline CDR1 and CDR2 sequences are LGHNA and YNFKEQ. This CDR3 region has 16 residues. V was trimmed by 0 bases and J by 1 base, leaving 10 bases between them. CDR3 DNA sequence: TGTGCCAGCAGCCAAGATCCTGCCGATTCCTACAATGAGCAGTTCTTC. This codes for CASSQDPADSYNEQFF.

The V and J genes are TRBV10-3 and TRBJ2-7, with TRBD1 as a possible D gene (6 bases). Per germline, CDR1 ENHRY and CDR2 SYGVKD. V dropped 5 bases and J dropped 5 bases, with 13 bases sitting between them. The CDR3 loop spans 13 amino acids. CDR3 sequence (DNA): TGTGCCATCAGTTTAGCAGGGGCCCACGAGCAGTACTTC. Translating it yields CAISLAGAHEQYF.

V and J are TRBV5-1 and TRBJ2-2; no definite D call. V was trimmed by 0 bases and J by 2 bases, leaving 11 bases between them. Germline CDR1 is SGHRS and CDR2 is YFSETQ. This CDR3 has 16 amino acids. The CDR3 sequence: CASSLVGRKNTGELFF. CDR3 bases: TGCGCCAGCAGCTTGGTGGGTAGAAAAAACACCGGGGAGCTGTTTTTT.

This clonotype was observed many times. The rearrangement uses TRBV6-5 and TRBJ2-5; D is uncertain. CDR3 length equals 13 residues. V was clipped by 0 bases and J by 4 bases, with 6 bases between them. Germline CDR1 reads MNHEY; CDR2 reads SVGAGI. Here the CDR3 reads CASSYSVRETQYF. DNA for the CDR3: TGTGCCAGCAGTTACTCGGTCCGAGAGACCCAGTACTTC.

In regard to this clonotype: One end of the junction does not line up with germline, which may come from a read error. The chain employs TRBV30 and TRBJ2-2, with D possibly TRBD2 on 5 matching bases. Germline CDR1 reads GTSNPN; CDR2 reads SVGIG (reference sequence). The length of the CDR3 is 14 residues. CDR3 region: CAGSGISNTGERFF. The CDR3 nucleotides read TGTGCCGGCAGTGGAATTTCGAACACCGGGGAGCGGTTTTTT. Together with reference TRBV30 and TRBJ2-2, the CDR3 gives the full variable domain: SQTIHQWPATLVQPVGSPLSLECTVEGTSNPNLYWYRQAAGRGLQLLFYSVGIGQISSEVPQNLSASRPQDRQFILSSKKLLLSDSGFYLCAGSGISNTGERFFGEGSRLTVL.

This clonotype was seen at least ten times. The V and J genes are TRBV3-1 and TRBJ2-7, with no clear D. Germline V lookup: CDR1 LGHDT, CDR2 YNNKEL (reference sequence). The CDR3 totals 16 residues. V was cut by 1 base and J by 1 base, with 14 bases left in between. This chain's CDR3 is CASSQGPVFGSYEQYF. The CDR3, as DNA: TGTGCCAGCAGCCAAGGCCCCGTCTTCGGATCCTACGAGCAGTACTTC.

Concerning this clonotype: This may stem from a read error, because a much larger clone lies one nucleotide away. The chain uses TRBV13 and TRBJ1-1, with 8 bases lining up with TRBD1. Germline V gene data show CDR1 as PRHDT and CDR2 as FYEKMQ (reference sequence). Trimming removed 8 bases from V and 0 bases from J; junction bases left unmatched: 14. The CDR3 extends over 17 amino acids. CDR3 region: CASGLLPGQVMNTEAFF. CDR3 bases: TGTGCCAGCGGCCTCCTCCCGGGACAGGTAATGAACACTGAAGCTTTCTTT.